The clone carrying this TCR beta chain has only a few counts. Its antigen is unknown. The source of the sample is a study of CD8+CD57+ T cells in acquired aplastic anemia. Study background: When averaged, DNA from sorted CD4+ and CD8+ cells came to approximately 3 ug. Whole-study results and caveats: The same twenty-nine CD8+ CDR3 sequences occurred in patients and in controls. Significant differences in CD8+ Simpson's diversity were not observed between patients and controls.

V was trimmed by 4 bases and J by 1 base, leaving 10 bases between them. Germline V gives CDR1 SNHLY, CDR2 FYNNEI. This CDR3 region has 15 residues. Profiling that covered TCR beta VDJ and CDR3 relied on genomic DNA as its template. In TCRdb, the reads were re-called with MiXCR into one record per CDR3 protein. The data hold about 220,000 distinct CDR3 sequences, with approximately 35% observed a single time. The gene calls are TRBV2 and TRBJ2-2; either TRBD1 or TRBD2 may fit D (5 bases each). The TCR was taken from a human donor in good health, serving as a control. The sample comprised sorted CD4+, CD8+, or CD8+CD57+ T cells (not recorded which) from PBMCs. CDR3 sequence reads: CASSAVGVNTGELFF. DNA of the CDR3: TGTGCCAGCAGTGCAGTGGGGGTGAACACCGGGGAGCTGTTTTTT.